This entry lists 5 T cell receptor beta chains sequenced from one sample in a study of early T cells in non-severe SARS-CoV-2 infection (dated by TCRdb to about 2021). The library relied on 5' RACE. For sequencing, a NextSeq 500 was employed. TCRdb's own reprocessing of the public reads used fastp at Q25 and MiXCR and kept productive beta chains. Every CDR3 protein is listed once, alongside the most common genes and DNA of its rows. Within this sample are 20,000 to 25,000 distinct CDR3 sequences, with around 5% of them counted one time only. Jointly, the top ten make up about 6.2% of the sample. Sequencing input: whole blood. The receptors derive from an adult who was a healthcare worker with PCR-confirmed SARS-CoV-2 infection or an uninfected control (not recorded which).

The chain combines TRBV12-3 or TRBV12-4 with TRBJ2-6; 9 nucleotides line up with TRBD1. This CDR3 spans 18 amino acids. V gave up 5 bases and J gave up 2 bases; unmatched junction bases: 10. The CDR3 loop is CASSPLGQGTPGANVLTF. In DNA, the CDR3 is TGTGCCAGCAGTCCCCTAGGACAGGGGACCCCTGGGGCCAACGTCCTGACTTTC.

This clonotype was recorded a few times. This chain connects TRBV20-1 to TRBJ1-1, with D possibly being TRBD1 (5 bases). Germline CDR1 DFQATT, CDR2 SNEGSKA (reference sequence). V shed 3 bases and J shed 0 bases, with 11 bases lying between them. This CDR3 is built from 14 residues. The CDR3 loop is CSARRGRMNTEAFF. CDR3 in DNA: TGCAGTGCTAGGAGGGGAAGGATGAACACTGAAGCTTTCTTT.

This clonotype was found many times. The chain has TRBV25-1 and TRBJ2-3; 7 nucleotides match TRBD1. The CDR3 is made up of 14 amino acids. The J segment lost 1 base and the V segment lost 5 bases, leaving 3 bases of the junction unmatched. Germline loops: CDR1 MGHDK, CDR2 SYGVNS. CDR3 in DNA: TGTGCCAGCAGTCGTCAGGGGGGCACAGATACGCAGTATTTT. This encodes CASSRQGGTDTQYF. Looking up the rest from reference TRBV25-1 and TRBJ2-3 gives the full variable domain: EADIYQTPRYLVIGTGKKITLECSQTMGHDKMYWYQQDPGMELHLIHYSYGVNSTEKGDLSSESTVSRIRTEHFPLTLESARPSHTSQYLCASSRQGGTDTQYFGPGTRLTVL.

Many counts were recorded for this clonotype. CDR3 sequence: CASSPRRGQNTGELFF. The DNA of the CDR3 is TGTGCCAGCAGCCCCCGCCGGGGGCAGAACACCGGGGAGCTGTTTTTT. The chain recombines TRBV11-1 with TRBJ2-2; D might be TRBD1 or TRBD2, each matching 6 bases. This CDR3 is built from 16 residues. V was cut by 5 bases and J by 1 base, with 14 bases left in between. From germline, CDR1 is SGHAT and CDR2 FQDESV (reference sequence).

In this sample, this clonotype turned up many times. V is TRBV6-1 and J is TRBJ1-5; the match to TRBD1 covers 10 bases. Per the germline V gene, CDR1 is MNHNS and CDR2 is SASEGT. This CDR3 region has 14 residues. V was pared by 4 bases and J by 6 bases, with 3 bases of the junction left unmatched. The CDR3 bases are TGTGCCAGCAGTGGACAGGGGGCAACTCAGCCCCAGCATTTT. Translated, it gives CASSGQGATQPQHF.